Presented here are 6 T cell receptor beta chains from one specimen sequenced in a study of T-cell memory formation after mild COVID-19 (TCRdb year 2021). The library came from 5' RACE. TCRdb lists the instrument as Illumina NovaSeq 6000. TCRdb reran the public reads through fastp at Q25 and MiXCR, keeping productive beta chains. Each record represents a unique CDR3 protein, reported with the most common genes and DNA among its rows. Recorded for this sample are about half a million distinct CDR3 sequences; roughly 20% of them occurred a single time. The ten most abundant clones make up 9% to 15% of the sample. Sequenced: PBMCs or a T cell subset sorted from them (not recorded which). Receptors originate from an adult woman who had mild COVID-19 (a few samples of this study predate the infection). The sample titles of this study are shuffled in the database, so cell type and time point are left out; the donor was told from shared clones.

This clonotype showed up just a few times. V gene TRBV12-3 or TRBV12-4 combines with J gene TRBJ1-2; D is perhaps TRBD1 (5 bases). V dropped 6 bases and J dropped 7 bases, with 15 bases sitting between them. The CDR3 totals 13 residues. The chain's CDR3 is CASRPGSLGGYTF. The DNA for the CDR3 is TGTGCCAGCAGACCAGGGAGCTTGGGTGGCTACACCTTC.

V usage is TRBV4-3 and J usage is TRBJ1-2; TRBD1 agrees at 8 bases. The CDR3 is 16 amino acids. Germline V gene data show CDR1 as LGHNA and CDR2 as YSLEER. V dropped 5 bases and J dropped 4; count of bases not matched to a gene: 12. The CDR3: CASSTRGTGSRYGYTF. CDR3 nucleotides: TGCGCCAGCAGCACACGAGGGACAGGATCGCGCTATGGCTACACCTTC.

The sample holds a few counts of this clonotype. The rearrangement uses TRBV7-9 and TRBJ2-1; possible D gene TRBD2, 7 bases. This CDR3 comprises 15 residues. From germline, CDR1 is SEHNR and CDR2 FQNEAQ (reference sequence). Trimming took off 6 bases at V and 8 bases at J, with 20 bases between the two ends. CDR3 nucleotides: TGTGCCAGCAGTCCCCGGGGGGCCCAGTTACATGAGCAGTTCTTC. Amino acids: CASSPRGAQLHEQFF.

To note about this clonotype: Relative to the germline gene, one junction end is altered; a read error may explain this. The chain employs TRBV7-9 and TRBJ1-1, with TRBD1 matching over 8 bases. Germline CDR1 and CDR2: SEHNR and FQNEAQ (reference sequence). The CDR3 has 13 residues. The DNA of the CDR3 is TGTGCCAGCACCTACAGGGGGAACACTGAAGTTTTCTTT. Translated: CASTYRGNTEVFF.

The rearrangement links TRBV5-1 to TRBJ2-1; D may be TRBD2 (5 bases). CDR3 length equals 15 residues. The germline V gene has CDR1 SGHRS and CDR2 YFSETQ. Trimming stripped 4 bases from V and 7 bases from J, with 18 bases between. This CDR3 is CASSVMSGTGNEQFF. CDR3 nucleotides: TGCGCCAGCAGCGTCATGAGCGGTACGGGTAATGAGCAGTTCTTC.

This clonotype was counted only a few times. The chain uses TRBV6-6 and TRBJ2-7; TRBD1 matches 10 bases. Germline V gene data show CDR1 as MNHNY and CDR2 as SVGAGI (reference sequence). Trimming took 5 bases from V and 5 from J; bases not matched to a gene: 6. The CDR3 is 14 residues long. CDR3 protein: CASSTTGGWNEQYF. The CDR3 DNA sequence: TGTGCCAGCAGTACGACAGGGGGCTGGAACGAGCAGTACTTC.